Sequencing of this TCR beta chain was carried out in a study of T cell responses to AZD1222 COVID-19 vaccine. General study findings and limits: The donor group comprised mostly white British people and more females; the analysis possibly underestimated clonal diversity. Reportedly, nearly half of unique spike TCRs recognized epitopes outside B.1.351/B.1.1.7 mutations. Among AZD1222 vaccinees, only six were seropositive at baseline.

The sample holds a few counts of this clone. Its matching antigen is unknown. The V gene lost 7 bases and the J gene lost 6 bases, with 20 bases spanning the gap. CDR3 length: 14 amino acids. Germline CDR1 is SGHRS and CDR2 is YFSETQ. The protocol was immunoSEQ multiplex PCR, while the TCRdb copy is restricted to in-frame clones and leaves out a portion. The data show some 50,000 clones, 89% seen once. The chain carries TRBV5-1 and TRBJ2-7, with D possibly being TRBD1 or TRBD2 (6 bases each). Here the sequenced sample was peripheral blood, taken 28 days after the second AZD1222 dose. This receptor was obtained from an adult who received the AZD1222 COVID-19 vaccine. The CDR3 region has the DNA TGCGCCAGCCACGGAGGGGGTGCGGGATCCGAGCAGTACTTC. Translated: CASHGGGAGSEQYF.